This T cell receptor (beta chain) stems from a study of T cell responses to AZD1222 COVID-19 vaccine (dated by TCRdb to about 2021). Broadly, across the study: TCR sequencing was performed for over 230 trial participants, of whom about 200 were given two doses of AZD1222 and 26 were given two doses of MenACWY control vaccine. Trial participants were enrolled by age into subgroups of 18-55, 56-69 and 70-plus years, and roughly 150, 30 and 60 TCR-sequenced participants, respectively, were included in these subgroups.

Per the publication, the time point label means: about 28 days (+/-7) after the second vaccine dose. AZD1222 recipients with second doses at about 4 weeks or about 12 weeks were pooled, because spike-specific TCR depth and breadth did not differ between schedules. Samples from vaccinated people were obtained from the UK trials COV001 and COV002, which included a single-blind randomized controlled phase 2/3 trial of AZD1222 (ChAdOx1 nCoV-19) in healthy adults. For TCRbeta chain sequencing, PBMC samples from trial participants were taken at day 0 and at day 28 after the second dose. General study outcomes and caveats: Participants were mostly white British and included more females than males, and it was suggested by the authors that clonal diversity may have been underestimated. No day 14 peak-response samples were available, so repertoires were characterized only after the peak T cell response. Epitopes outside the regions mutated in the B.1.351 and B.1.1.7 variants were reportedly recognized by nearly half of the unique spike-specific TCRs. Conclusions about previously exposed vaccinees are limited because only a handful of AZD1222 recipients were SARS-CoV-2 seropositive at baseline. A significant rise in spike-specific TCR breadth and depth was observed after two AZD1222 doses relative to day 0 and relative to MenACWY recipients. The whole spike protein was spanned by vaccine-associated CD4 TCRs, and dominant responses were seen in regions 160-218 and 743-854. In the small 56-69-year group, the increase in depth fell short of significance, most likely because of low power.

A word on this clone: Which antigen it targets is not known. No much larger clone exists at a distance of one base, and base qualities are not known.

The CDR3 regions of human TCRbeta chains were subjected to immunosequencing. In the original analysis: TCRs in the repertoires were matched against a reference library of SARS-CoV-2-specific TCRs that had been generated with the MIRA antigen-specificity platform. Breadth was defined as the fraction of unique TCRs that were SARS-CoV-2-associated, and depth was defined as the fraction of total T cells that were SARS-CoV-2-associated. Using the MIRA data, each spike-specific TCR was mapped to the spike region that the TCR reacts to and placed in a CD4 or CD8 class. Log10-transformed breadth and depth values were compared by one-way ANOVA with Sidak's multiple comparisons tests. In its TCRdb copy, this immuneACCESS table keeps in-frame sequences only and misses some clones. Where compared with another copy, unresolved V genes explain less than half of these, and the others have no known cause. For V, J and clone size, that table is used; D and trimming come from the DNA. Present in this sample are around 80,000 clones, 87% of which were seen just once. Approximately 1.3% of the sample is held by the ten biggest clonotypes.

Looking up the germline V gene yields CDR1 MGHRA and CDR2 YSYEKL. The germline V and J ends show losses of 3 bases and 7 bases respectively, and no gene match explains 12 bases of the junction. The CDR3 holds 16 amino acids from the cysteine to the phenylalanine. The CDR3 DNA has 48 bases and is translated from base 1. This clonotype originated in an adult who received the AZD1222 COVID-19 vaccine. The specimen comprised peripheral blood, sampled 28 days after the second AZD1222 dose. Recombination joined TRBV4-1 with TRBJ1-2, with 9 central nucleotides matching TRBD1. CDR3 protein: CASSQDLSGDRAGYTF. The DNA reads TGCGCCAGCAGCCAGGACCTGAGCGGGGACAGGGCTGGCTACACCTTC.